Listed here is a single TCR beta chain. This entry is derived from a study of long-term antiretroviral therapy in people with HIV. V gave up 6 bases and J gave up 2 bases; unmatched junction bases: 9. This CDR3 contains 15 residues. Germline CDR1 MNHEY, CDR2 SVGAGI. Every sample had about 0.9-10 million cryopreserved PBMC in it before DNA extraction. They ran version v3.0 of the immunoSEQ assay at survey level. Clones were read by immunoSEQ multiplex PCR, and TCRdb kept only the in-frame ones, dropping some. This table holds 20,000 or so clones, roughly 84% found once. The sample consisted of unsorted PBMCs, taken 0.1 years before starting antiretroviral therapy. This clonotype was obtained from a man between 18 and 35 years old with HIV. This chain links TRBV6-5 with TRBJ2-7, with TRBD2 matching over 8 bases. CDR3 amino acids: CASSLSGGGTYEQYF. The CDR3 nucleotides read TGTGCCAGCAGCCTCTCCGGGGGGGGTACCTACGAGCAGTACTTC.